The 21 T cell receptor beta chains below come from one sample, sequenced in a study of early T cells in non-severe SARS-CoV-2 infection. One entry per CDR3 protein results from TCRdb running MiXCR on the 5' RACE reads. There are 45,000 to 55,000 distinct CDR3 sequences in the sample; approximately 9.4% occur only once, and about 8.5% lies in the top ten. The specimen was whole blood. These receptors came from an adult who was a healthcare worker with PCR-confirmed SARS-CoV-2 infection or an uninfected control (not recorded which).

Many counts were recorded for this clonotype. This rearrangement joins TRBV27 to TRBJ1-2, with D possibly being TRBD1 (5 bases). With 2 bases removed from V and 8 bases from J, the gap between germline ends came to 12 bases. Germline V gene sequence: CDR1 MNHEY, CDR2 SMNVEV (reference sequence). The CDR3 runs 13 residues. The CDR3 coding sequence is TGTGCCAGCAGTTTAACAGGAATCCTGGGCTACACCTTC. This sequence encodes CASSLTGILGYTF.

The chain recombines TRBV27 with TRBJ2-1, with unresolved D. The CDR3 length is 14 residues. The germline V gene encodes CDR1 MNHEY and CDR2 SMNVEV (reference sequence). The V end was cut by 3 bases, the J end by 7 bases, with 13 bases between. The CDR3 loop is CASSFSSEGNEQFF. The CDR3 nucleotides read TGTGCCAGCAGTTTTTCGAGTGAAGGGAATGAGCAGTTCTTC.

This clonotype was counted a few times. This rearrangement joins TRBV11-1 to TRBJ2-1, with D possibly being TRBD1 or TRBD2 (5 bases each). CDR3 size: 16 residues. Germline V gene sequence: CDR1 SGHAT, CDR2 FQDESV (reference sequence). V was shortened by 7 bases and J by 0 bases, with 16 bases between the two germline ends. The CDR3 reads CASISSEGSSYNEQFF. CDR3 sequence (DNA): TGTGCCAGCATCAGCTCCGAGGGGAGCTCCTACAATGAGCAGTTCTTC.

This chain uses TRBV10-3 with TRBJ2-1; 7 bases line up with TRBD1. The junction had 20 bases not matched to a gene; V was cut back by 10 bases and J by 8 bases. Germline V gene sequence: CDR1 ENHRY, CDR2 SYGVKD. The CDR3 totals 16 residues. CDR3 bases: TGTGCCACCCACGAGGAATGGTACAGGGGAATCGATGAGCAGTTCTTC. Residues: CATHEEWYRGIDEQFF.

The V gene is TRBV6-2 or TRBV6-3, the J gene TRBJ2-1; no firm D call. This CDR3 is built from 16 residues. Per the germline V gene, CDR1 is MNHEY and CDR2 is SVGEGT. Trimming pared 2 bases from V and 5 bases from J, leaving 16 bases between. The CDR3 DNA follows: TGTGCCAGCAGTTACACCGGGTCCCTAGGCCACAATGAGCAGTTCTTC. Translation: CASSYTGSLGHNEQFF.

The chain is built from TRBV2 and TRBJ2-7, with TRBD2 matching over 8 bases. There are 14 residues in the CDR3. V shed 3 bases and J 8 bases; nucleotides not matched to a gene: 9. Per the germline V gene, CDR1 is SNHLY and CDR2 is FYNNEI. The CDR3 region is CASSENSGAAQQYF. The CDR3 bases are TGTGCCAGCAGTGAGAATAGCGGGGCCGCCCAGCAGTACTTC.

This sequence joins TRBV12-3 or TRBV12-4 and TRBJ2-2, with a weak D call TRBD1 (6 bases). V lost 6 bases to trimming and J lost 3 bases, with 11 bases between them. The CDR3 covers 14 residues. The CDR3 sequence: CASRTGPYTGELFF. The CDR3 DNA follows: TGTGCCAGCAGAACAGGGCCGTACACCGGGGAGCTGTTTTTT.

The chain combines TRBV29-1 with TRBJ2-1; a weak D match, TRBD2 (6 bases). Trimming pared 7 bases from V and 8 bases from J, leaving 15 bases between. From germline, CDR1 is SQVTM and CDR2 ANQGSEA. The CDR3 loop spans 12 amino acids. The CDR3 DNA is TGCAGCGCCGCGGGGAGGATTCATGAGCAGTTCTTC. Its translation: CSAAGRIHEQFF.

This clonotype was detected many times. The J gene is TRBJ1-1, the V gene TRBV7-9; D gene ambiguous. The V end lost 5 bases, the J end lost 5 bases, and 9 bases lay between the germline ends. Germline loops: CDR1 SEHNR, CDR2 FQNEAQ (reference sequence). The CDR3 extends over 12 amino acids. The CDR3 sequence is CASSGRGTEAFF. CDR3 in DNA: TGTGCCAGCAGCGGGAGAGGGACTGAAGCTTTCTTT.

This clonotype was observed many times. This sequence joins TRBV19 and TRBJ2-3, with D hard to call. V was trimmed by 8 bases and J by 8 bases, leaving 11 bases between them. This CDR3 is built from 11 residues. Looked up from germline, CDR1 is LNHDA and CDR2 is SQIVND (reference sequence). In DNA form, the CDR3 reads TGTGCCAGTGCCATCGGTCCTACGCAGTATTTT. Translation gives CASAIGPTQYF.

The chain joins TRBV29-1 to TRBJ1-4; D is undetermined. This CDR3 has 14 amino acids. Trimming took off 0 bases at V and 1 base at J, with 6 bases between the two ends. Germline V CDR1 and CDR2: SQVTM, ANQGSEA. This CDR3 reads CSVEDPLTNEKLFF. In nucleotides, the CDR3 is TGCAGCGTTGAAGATCCTTTAACTAATGAAAAACTGTTTTTT.

This clonotype has at least ten counts. V usage is TRBV12-3 or TRBV12-4 and J usage is TRBJ1-1; no clear D. The CDR3 runs to 14 residues. Trimming pared 5 bases from V and 6 bases from J, leaving 16 bases between. This chain's CDR3 is CASSNPWGAPEAFF. In DNA, the CDR3 is TGTGCCAGCAGTAACCCCTGGGGAGCGCCTGAAGCTTTCTTT.

This clonotype was recorded many times. The CDR3 DNA sequence: TGCAGTGCTAACCATGGACTAGATCCTGGCGAGCAGTACTTC. Its protein is CSANHGLDPGEQYF. The genes are TRBV20-1 and TRBJ2-7, with 7 bases that match TRBD2. The germline gives CDR1 DFQATT, CDR2 SNEGSKA (reference sequence). V was pared by 4 bases and J by 6 bases, with 12 bases of the junction left unmatched. The CDR3 covers 14 residues.

The CDR3 DNA reads as TGTGCCAGCAGCTTAGAGGTGTCTAGCGGACCGAGCTCCTACGAGCAGTACTTC. This translates into CASSLEVSSGPSSYEQYF. The chain has TRBV7-9 and TRBJ2-7; TRBD2 aligns across 7 bases. CDR1 is SEHNR, CDR2 FQNEAQ, per germline (reference sequence). V dropped 1 base and J dropped 0; count of bases not matched to a gene: 12. The CDR3 sequence is 18 residues long.

The chain links TRBV18 to TRBJ2-7; D gene unclear. CDR3 size: 15 residues. The germline gives CDR1 KGHSH, CDR2 LQKENI. Trimming took off 5 bases at V and 5 bases at J, with 19 bases between the two ends. The DNA of the CDR3 is TGTGCCAGCTCAGTTGGAAAAGGCTATCCAAACGAGCAGTACTTC. Its translation is CASSVGKGYPNEQYF.

In this sample, this clonotype turned up many times. The chain carries TRBV7-7 and TRBJ2-1; no definite D call. Per germline, CDR1 SSHAT and CDR2 FNYEAQ (reference sequence). The CDR3 consists of 13 residues. V was trimmed by 2 bases and J by 5 bases, leaving 7 bases between them. CDR3 in DNA: TGTGCCAGCAGCTTATTAGTTGACAATGAGCAGTTCTTC. Translation: CASSLLVDNEQFF.

In its sample, this clonotype was seen many times. The J gene is TRBJ2-3, the V gene TRBV2, with D possibly TRBD1 on 6 matching bases. CDR1 SNHLY and CDR2 FYNNEI come from the germline V gene. The CDR3 has 13 amino acids. Trimming took 8 bases from V and 0 from J, leaving 9 bases between them. The CDR3 loop reads CASGGGSTDTQYF. CDR3 coding DNA: TGTGCCAGCGGGGGCGGGAGCACAGATACGCAGTATTTT.

This clonotype was found a few times. The genes are TRBV2 and TRBJ2-7; D perhaps matches TRBD2 (6 bases). Trimming removed 4 bases at V and 2 bases at J, with 15 bases between. The CDR3 covers 15 residues. Germline V lookup: CDR1 SNHLY, CDR2 FYNNEI. DNA of the CDR3: TGTGCCAGCAGTGTAGACCTAGCGCAAGCCTACGAGCAGTACTTC. It encodes CASSVDLAQAYEQYF.

This clonotype has at least ten counts. The V gene is TRBV7-2, the J gene TRBJ1-2; D not resolved. V shed 1 base and J shed 0 bases, with 15 bases lying between them. CDR1 is SGHTA, CDR2 FQGNSA, per germline. The CDR3 extends over 17 amino acids. DNA for the CDR3: TGTGCCAGCAGCTTAGGGTCAGGAGCCGAAGCTAACTATGGCTACACCTTC. Translating gives CASSLGSGAEANYGYTF.

This clonotype came up many times. This sequence joins TRBV20-1 and TRBJ2-7, with unresolved D. CDR3 length equals 12 residues. V was clipped by 1 base and J by 3 bases, with 7 bases between them. Germline CDR1 is DFQATT and CDR2 is SNEGSKA (reference sequence). As DNA, the CDR3 is TGCAGTGCTAGAGGTCGTATCTACGAGCAGTACTTC. Amino acids: CSARGRIYEQYF.

The V and J genes are TRBV5-1 and TRBJ1-5, with D maybe TRBD1 (6 bases). The CDR3 sequence is 14 residues long. The V end was cut by 5 bases, the J end by 0 bases, with 9 bases between. Germline values: CDR1 SGHRS, CDR2 YFSETQ. Here the CDR3 reads CASSKGDSNQPQHF. The CDR3 DNA reads TGCGCCAGCAGTAAGGGGGATAGCAATCAGCCCCAGCATTTT.